The rows below give T cell receptor beta chains drawn from one sample of a study of shared clonotypes between healthy human individuals. Using immunoSEQ multiplex PCR, the repertoire was profiled, and TCRdb retains in-frame clones only, with some absent. The table records roughly 2.2 million clones, about 92% of them present only once. The sample consisted of naive CD4+ T cells from PBMCs. All receptors derive from a man younger than 35 in good health. Some clones in this sample may be carry-over from other donors' samples. The CDR3 runs from the conserved cysteine through the conserved F or W. The D gene is left open where the match is weak. A row's size may be missing; if present it is once, few, many or a size class.

DNA: TGTGCCAGCAGTTCCAGGTCGGGCGGAAACACCATATATTTT; CDR3: CASSSRSGGNTIYF; J: TRBJ1-3; V: TRBV6-5; size: .; D: .
DNA: TGCGCCAGCAGCCAAGCGGGGCAGCGGGTGGGAGAGACCCAGTACTTC; CDR3: CASSQAGQRVGETQYF; J: TRBJ2-5; V: TRBV4-1; size: once; D: .
DNA: TGTGCCACCAGCAGGAGGGGGAGGCGTTACAATGAGCAGTTCTTC; CDR3: CATSRRGRRYNEQFF; J: TRBJ2-1; V: TRBV15; size: .; D: .
DNA: TGTGCCAGCAGCGATCGGGTCTACTCCTCCGAGCAGTACTTC; CDR3: CASSDRVYSSEQYF; J: TRBJ2-7; V: TRBV11-2; size: few; D: .
DNA: TGTGCCAGCAGCCCCCGACAGTCATACTCTGGAAACACCATATATTTT; CDR3: CASSPRQSYSGNTIYF; J: TRBJ1-3; V: TRBV9; size: .; D: .
DNA: TGTGCCAGCTCACCAGAGGTCGCCGCATGGACTAGCGGGAAGGATACGCAGTATTTT; CDR3: CASSPEVAAWTSGKDTQYF; J: TRBJ2-3; V: TRBV18; size: .; D: TRBD2
DNA: TGTGCCAGTAGTATAGGGCCGCTCCAAGAGACCCAGTACTTC; CDR3: CASSIGPLQETQYF; J: TRBJ2-5; V: TRBV19; size: .; D: .
DNA: TGTGCCAGCAGCTCCGGACAGCAAGAGACCCAGTACTTC; CDR3: CASSSGQQETQYF; J: TRBJ2-5; V: TRBV11-2; size: .; D: .
DNA: TGTGCCAGCAGTTTGGACAGGTTGGTAAACGAGCAGTACTTC; CDR3: CASSLDRLVNEQYF; J: TRBJ2-7; V: TRBV5-4; size: .; D: TRBD1
DNA: TGTGCCAGCAGCCCCGGGGGGGCGACCAAAAACATTCAGTACTTC; CDR3: CASSPGGATKNIQYF; J: TRBJ2-4; V: TRBV7-2; size: .; D: TRBD2
DNA: TGTGCCAGCAGCTTAATGACAGGGAGCGGCTACACCTTC; CDR3: CASSLMTGSGYTF; J: TRBJ1-2; V: TRBV7-3; size: .; D: TRBD1
DNA: TGCAGCGTGGGGGAAGATCTAGAGACCCAGTACTTC; CDR3: CSVGEDLETQYF; J: TRBJ2-5; V: TRBV29-1; size: .; D: .
DNA: TGTGCCAGCAGTGGGACTACCGAGCAGTACTTC; CDR3: CASSGTTEQYF; J: TRBJ2-7; V: TRBV2; size: once; D: .
DNA: TGTGCCAGCAGCTTAGGGACAGGCTTAAATCAGCCCCAGCATTTT; CDR3: CASSLGTGLNQPQHF; J: TRBJ1-5; V: TRBV7-9; size: .; D: TRBD1
DNA: TGTGCCAGCAGTTTATTTTACAGTGACTATGGCTACACCTTC; CDR3: CASSLFYSDYGYTF; J: TRBJ1-2; V: TRBV28; size: .; D: .
DNA: TGTGCCAGCGGTGCCTCTGGAAACACCATATATTTT; CDR3: CASGASGNTIYF; J: TRBJ1-3; V: TRBV6-1; size: .; D: .
DNA: TGTGCCAGCAGTGATACGCAGTATTTT; CDR3: CASSDTQYF; J: TRBJ2-3; V: TRBV6-4; size: .; D: .
DNA: TGTGCCAGCAGGGTGTTTGACCAAGAGACCCAGTACTTC; CDR3: CASRVFDQETQYF; J: TRBJ2-5; V: TRBV2; size: .; D: .